This passage covers 16 T cell receptor beta chains from one sample sequenced in a study of tumor-infiltrating lymphocytes in primary liver carcinoma. A primer in the constant region served to generate TCR beta cDNA from about 470 ng of total RNA. Slightly modified ARM-PCR served as the procedure for the TCR beta libraries. These libraries came from three rounds of nested multiplex PCR. Two initial PCR rounds of around 9 cycles each paired TRBV1-TRBV30 forward primers with a C-beta reverse primer. TCRdb re-called the multiplex PCR reads through MiXCR, storing one row per CDR3 protein. The sample has 330,000 or so distinct CDR3 sequences; less than 70% are singletons. The authors took blood RNA from unsorted whole blood and also extracted germline DNA. The sequencing sample was made of peripheral blood. These receptors came from a man aged 40-49 years with primary liver carcinoma and hepatitis B virus infection.

The V and J genes are TRBV12-3 or TRBV12-4 and TRBJ2-3, with D perhaps TRBD2 (5 bases). CDR3 length equals 20 residues. Trimming left V 3 bases short and J 0 bases short, with 25 bases between. The CDR3 sequence is CASSFGLADHSVPSTDTQYF. The CDR3, as DNA: TGTGCCAGCAGTTTTGGCCTGGCGGATCATAGCGTGCCGAGCACAGATACGCAGTATTTT.

With respect to this clonotype: At one end the junction does not follow the germline gene, possibly because of a read error. The V gene is TRBV28, the J gene TRBJ1-1, with 7 bases identical to TRBD1. There are 13 residues in the CDR3. Germline CDR1 reads MDHEN; CDR2 reads SYDVKM. CDR3 sequence reads: CASSSTGVGEAFF. CDR3 nucleotides: TGTGCCAGTAGTTCAACAGGGGTCGGTGAAGCTTTCTTT. Full variable domain (remainder filled in from reference TRBV28 and TRBJ1-1): DVKVTQSSRYLVKRTGEKVFLECVQDMDHENMFWYRQDPGLGLRLIYFSYDVKMKEKGDIPEGYSVSREKKERFSLILESASTNQTSMYLCASSSTGVGEAFFGQGTRLTVV.

About this clonotype: A read error may account for a junction end that differs from germline. This chain joins TRBV4-2 and TRBJ2-1, with 7 bases matching TRBD1. CDR1 is LGHNA and CDR2 is YNFKEQ in the germline V gene. The CDR3 has 15 residues. The CDR3 loop is CTSSQGETGINEQFF. DNA for the CDR3: TGTACCAGCAGCCAAGGGGAGACAGGGATAAATGAGCAGTTCTTC.

As concerns this clonotype: One end of the junction fails to match germline, which may point to a read error. The chain links TRBV11-2 to TRBJ2-7; D is possibly TRBD2 (6 bases). CDR1 SGHAT and CDR2 FQNNGV come from the germline V gene. The CDR3 is 15 amino acids. The CDR3 DNA is TGTGCCAGCAGCTCCTTAACGGGAGAATCCTACGGGCAGTACTTC. It specifies CASSSLTGESYGQYF.

As regards this clonotype: No conserved phenylalanine or tryptophan ends this CDR3, so it is likely a read error. This rearrangement joins TRBV11-2 to TRBJ1-2; no definite D call. The CDR3 extends over 14 amino acids. V lost 5 bases and J 2 bases, leaving 12 bases between the germline ends. Germline V gene lookup returns CDR1 SGHAT and CDR2 FQNNGV. CDR3 DNA sequence: TGTGCCAGCAGCCGATACCAGGAAAACTATGGCTACACCCTC. This encodes CASSRYQENYGYTL.

Turning to this clonotype: A much larger clone differs by one base, so this may be a read error. The chain joins TRBV6-1 to TRBJ2-6, with D unresolved. Germline values: CDR1 MNHNS, CDR2 SASEGT. Trimming cost V 1 base and J 0 bases, with 4 bases left between them. CDR3 length equals 15 residues. The CDR3 loop reads CASSEVNSGANVLTF. DNA of the CDR3: TGTGCCAGCAGTGAAGTCAACTCTGGGGCCAACGTCCTGACTTTC.

The chain links TRBV6-5 to TRBJ2-2; 9 positions match TRBD1. Germline V CDR1 and CDR2: MNHEY, SVGAGI. The CDR3 covers 19 residues. V was clipped by 0 bases and J by 8 bases; unmatched bases: 16. CDR3 nucleotides: TGTGCCAGCAGTTACTCGATTCCAACCCCGGGACAGGGTCCAGGGGAGCTGTTTTTT. Amino acid sequence: CASSYSIPTPGQGPGELFF.

The rearrangement joins TRBV12-3 or TRBV12-4 to TRBJ2-3; 11 positions match TRBD2. Trimming at V came to 6 bases and at J to 1 base, leaving 6 bases not matched to a gene. The CDR3 has 16 residues. The chain's CDR3 is CASSPGLAEGTDTQYF. CDR3 in DNA: TGTGCCAGCAGCCCGGGACTAGCGGAGGGCACAGATACGCAGTATTTT.

The V gene is TRBV4-1, the J gene TRBJ1-2; unclear D gene. The ends were cut back, 0 bases at V and 2 bases at J, with 13 bases in the middle. The CDR3 runs to 16 residues. Germline V gene lookup returns CDR1 MGHRA and CDR2 YSYEKL. The DNA of the CDR3 is TGCGCCAGCAGCCAAGAGCCACATTTAGCGAACTATGGCTACACCTTC. Amino acids: CASSQEPHLANYGYTF.

Details on this clonotype: The CDR3 does not close with the conserved phenylalanine or tryptophan, likely indicating a read error. The chain recombines TRBV5-6 with TRBJ1-2; TRBD1 matches 9 bases. This CDR3 is built from 16 residues. Germline V gene data show CDR1 as SGHDT and CDR2 as YYEEEE. V shed 1 base, J shed 1 base, and the junction held 5 bases outside the gene matches. The CDR3 DNA sequence: TGTGCCAGCAGCTTGCGTGGGACAGGGATTAACTATGGCTACACCTTA. This gives the protein CASSLRGTGINYGYTL.

This clonotype has a single count. The chain is built from TRBV29-1 and TRBJ1-1; the D is unclear. Germline V gene lookup returns CDR1 SQVTM and CDR2 ANQGSEA. CDR3 length equals 14 residues. The V gene lost 2 bases and the J gene lost 8 bases, with 18 bases spanning the gap. CDR3 in DNA: TGCAGCGTTGAAATACTCGGAGGCAACGCAGAAGCTTTCTTT. Its translation: CSVEILGGNAEAFF.

Note on this clonotype: This may be a read error, as it is one base from a much larger clone. The chain links TRBV6-1 to TRBJ1-6; D unclear. V gave up 8 bases and J gave up 12 bases, with 8 bases separating them. The CDR3 is 10 amino acids. The germline V gene has CDR1 MNHNS and CDR2 SASEGT. For the CDR3, the DNA is TGTGCCAGCGGGGATTTACCCCTCCACTTT. As protein: CASGDLPLHF.

In this sample, this clonotype turned up many times. V gene TRBV12-3 or TRBV12-4 combines with J gene TRBJ2-5; TRBD2 matches at 14 bases. The CDR3 contains 16 residues. The junction had 7 bases not matched to a gene; V was cut back by 5 bases and J by 5 bases. The CDR3 DNA is TGTGCCAGCAGTAGACTAGCGGGAGGGCCGGCGGAGACCCAGTACTTC. As protein: CASSRLAGGPAETQYF.

This clonotype was observed at least ten times. The chain joins TRBV11-2 to TRBJ2-7; D not certain. Germline V gives CDR1 SGHAT, CDR2 FQNNGV. The CDR3 loop spans 14 amino acids. V was pared by 1 base and J by 6 bases, with 13 bases between. The CDR3 nucleotides read TGTGCCAGCAGCTTAGGTGGCGCACGAGCCGAGCAGTACTTC. Protein product: CASSLGGARAEQYF.

This chain links TRBV18 with TRBJ2-1; no clear D gene. This CDR3 has 15 amino acids. Looked up from germline, CDR1 is KGHSH and CDR2 is LQKENI. The V end was cut by 2 bases, the J end by 0 bases, with 8 bases between. Here the CDR3 reads CASSPEGASYNEQFF. For the CDR3, the DNA is TGTGCCAGCTCACCAGAAGGTGCCTCCTACAATGAGCAGTTCTTC.

V and J are TRBV10-2 and TRBJ2-3, with D unclear. In germline, CDR1 is WSHSY, CDR2 SAAADI. Trimming left V 4 bases short and J 2 bases short, with 10 bases between. CDR3 size: 14 residues. CDR3 coding DNA: TGCGCCAGCAGTGTTGGGGTGAACACAGATACGCAGTATTTT. Translated, it gives CASSVGVNTDTQYF.